These 32 T cell receptor beta chains came from one sample sequenced in a study of early T cells in non-severe SARS-CoV-2 infection. TCRdb independently ran MiXCR on the 5' RACE reads; one entry per CDR3 protein. The sample has roughly 110,000 distinct CDR3 sequences, over 8.5% seen once; the top ten hold 6.5% to 8%. The sample comprised whole blood. The receptor source for this set is an adult who was a healthcare worker with PCR-confirmed SARS-CoV-2 infection or an uninfected control (not recorded which).

This clonotype was seen at least ten times. This chain links TRBV7-9 with TRBJ1-1; D is undetermined. CDR1 and CDR2 (germline): SEHNR, FQNEAQ (reference sequence). With 5 bases removed from V and 5 bases from J, the gap between germline ends came to 9 bases. CDR3 length: 12 residues. The CDR3 loop reads CASSRRLTEAFF. The CDR3 bases are TGTGCCAGCAGCCGTCGGCTGACTGAAGCTTTCTTT.

This clonotype was counted ten times or more. CDR3: CASSPGQGGSPLHF. CDR3 nucleotide sequence: TGTGCCAGCAGCCCGGGACAGGGAGGCTCACCCCTCCACTTT. The chain uses TRBV5-6 and TRBJ1-6; 9 nucleotides agree with TRBD1. The CDR3 has 14 amino acids. With V trimmed by 4 bases and J by 10 bases, 6 bases remained unmatched. Germline V gives CDR1 SGHDT, CDR2 YYEEEE.

This clonotype was recorded at least ten times. The chain links TRBV5-1 to TRBJ1-1; D is unresolved. In germline, CDR1 is SGHRS, CDR2 YFSETQ. The CDR3 has 13 residues. The germline V and J ends were trimmed by 7 bases and 4 bases, with 14 bases remaining between them. CDR3 residues: CASRSAGGTEAFF. CDR3 nucleotide sequence: TGCGCCAGCCGATCAGCTGGTGGCACTGAAGCTTTCTTT.

The chain has TRBV15 and TRBJ2-3; 14 nucleotides align to TRBD2. The germline CDR1 and CDR2 sequences are LNHNV and YYDKDF (reference sequence). V gave up 8 bases and J gave up 8 bases; unmatched junction bases: 9. CDR3 length: 15 amino acids. The CDR3 nucleotides read TGTGCCACCGGGGGTGTGGGACTAGCGGGAGTTACGCAGTATTTT. It is translated as CATGGVGLAGVTQYF.

The chain is built from TRBV6-2 or TRBV6-3 and TRBJ1-1, with D unclear. CDR3 length equals 16 residues. Germline assignment: CDR1 MNHEY and CDR2 SVGEGT. Trimming took 2 bases from V and 1 from J, leaving 14 bases between them. CDR3 sequence reads: CASSYPRFFGNTEAFF. The CDR3 nucleotides are TGTGCCAGCAGTTACCCCCGTTTTTTTGGGAACACTGAAGCTTTCTTT.

Only a few counts were recorded for this clonotype. The chain recombines TRBV27 with TRBJ2-3; 11 nucleotides match TRBD2. Germline loops: CDR1 MNHEY, CDR2 SMNVEV (reference sequence). This CDR3 is 16 amino acids long. The trim removed 4 bases at V and 2 bases at J, leaving 5 bases unmatched. The CDR3 region has the DNA TGTGCCAGCAGTTCTCCTAGCGGGAGGATCACAGATACGCAGTATTTT. Amino acids: CASSSPSGRITDTQYF.

This clonotype was detected ten times or more. The CDR3 coding sequence is TGTGCCAGCAGCTTATCGGCCTACGAGCAGTACTTC. Translated: CASSLSAYEQYF. The chain joins TRBV7-2 to TRBJ2-7; D not certain. Germline-derived CDR1 and CDR2 are SGHTA and FQGNSA. Trimming left V 2 bases short and J 2 bases short, with 4 bases between. CDR3 length: 12 amino acids.

Many counts were recorded for this clonotype. The CDR3 is CASSYGTGKETQYF. Written as DNA, the CDR3 is TGTGCCAGCAGTTACGGGACTGGTAAAGAGACCCAGTACTTC. The V call is TRBV6-5, the J call TRBJ2-5; D perhaps matches TRBD2 (6 bases). V was shortened by 2 bases and J by 3 bases, with 10 bases between the two germline ends. CDR3 length: 14 residues. Germline V gives CDR1 MNHEY, CDR2 SVGAGI.

This clonotype has a handful of counts. The chain links TRBV4-3 to TRBJ2-2; TRBD1 is a possible D gene (5 bases). V was shortened by 4 bases and J by 5 bases, with 17 bases between the two germline ends. CDR3 length: 16 residues. Germline CDR1 LGHNA, CDR2 YSLEER. CDR3 in amino acids: CASSPVGREFTGELFF. The CDR3 region has the DNA TGCGCCAGCAGCCCCGTCGGCAGGGAATTTACCGGGGAGCTGTTTTTT.

This clonotype was seen just once. This chain uses TRBV28 with TRBJ2-1; possibly TRBD2 for D (5 bases). CDR1 is MDHEN and CDR2 is SYDVKM in the germline V gene. Trimming removed 9 bases at V and 0 bases at J, with 9 bases between. The CDR3 loop spans 13 amino acids. CDR3 in amino acids: CASVGDSYNEQFF. The CDR3 DNA reads as TGTGCCAGTGTCGGGGACTCCTACAATGAGCAGTTCTTC.

The chain links TRBV5-1 to TRBJ2-2; 8 nucleotides line up with TRBD1. V trimming: 4 bases; J trimming: 7 bases; junction bases outside the gene matches: 9. Germline V lookup: CDR1 SGHRS, CDR2 YFSETQ. CDR3 length: 15 residues. CDR3 DNA: TGCGCCAGCAGCGGATCGACAGGGGCCGGCGGGGAGCTGTTTTTT. It translates to CASSGSTGAGGELFF.

This clonotype was counted a few times. J is TRBJ2-1 and V is TRBV9; D possibly corresponds to TRBD2 (5 bases). V lost 0 bases, J lost 9 bases, and 10 bases lay in between. The CDR3 runs 13 residues. Germline CDR1 reads SGDLS; CDR2 reads YYNGEE. The CDR3: CASSVGERSEQFF. CDR3 DNA sequence: TGTGCCAGCAGCGTAGGCGAGCGGAGTGAGCAGTTCTTC.

This clonotype occurred many times. The rearrangement uses TRBV6-1 and TRBJ2-7; no clear D gene. The V end was cut by 5 bases, the J end by 1 base, with 9 bases between. The germline V gene encodes CDR1 MNHNS and CDR2 SASEGT. This CDR3 region has 13 residues. CDR3 nucleotides: TGTGCCAGCAGTCCAAGCCCTTCCTACGAGCAGTACTTC. This translates into CASSPSPSYEQYF.

The CDR3 sequence: CASSYALAGGVTDTQYF. The DNA of the CDR3 is TGTGCCAGCAGTTACGCGCTAGCGGGAGGGGTCACAGATACGCAGTATTTT. V usage is TRBV6-5 and J usage is TRBJ2-3; TRBD2 aligns across 12 bases. The V gene end was trimmed by 2 bases and the J gene end by 2 bases; junction bases not matched to a gene: 5. The CDR3 is 17 residues long. Germline lookup yields CDR1 MNHEY and CDR2 SVGAGI.

This clonotype was detected a few times. The J gene is TRBJ2-5, the V gene TRBV9, with 10 nucleotides matching TRBD2. This CDR3 is built from 14 residues. Trimming removed 2 bases from V and 11 bases from J; junction bases left unmatched: 9. Germline CDR1 SGDLS, CDR2 YYNGEE. In nucleotides, the CDR3 is TGTGCCAGCAGCGTCCGACTAGCGGGCCCACCACAGTACTTC. It is translated as CASSVRLAGPPQYF.

This clonotype came up a few times. V gene TRBV5-1 combines with J gene TRBJ2-1, with D perhaps TRBD2 (6 bases). V was pared by 4 bases and J by 5 bases, with 16 bases between. Per the germline V gene, CDR1 is SGHRS and CDR2 is YFSETQ. The CDR3 length is 15 residues. CDR3 in amino acids: CASSPTGLRDNEQFF. DNA for the CDR3: TGCGCCAGCAGCCCGACGGGACTCCGGGACAATGAGCAGTTCTTC.

CDR3 bases: TGTGCCAGCTCACCTCGAACAACTAGTAACGATGAGCAGTTCTTC. Translation: CASSPRTTSNDEQFF. The rearrangement joins TRBV18 to TRBJ2-1, with D perhaps TRBD2 (5 bases). Between the trimmed V and J ends, which lost 3 bases and 8 bases, there was a span of 17 bases. The CDR3 has 15 residues. Germline CDR1 KGHSH, CDR2 LQKENI.

This clonotype showed up just a few times. The chain has TRBV6-5 and TRBJ1-6; D possibly corresponds to TRBD1 (6 bases). This CDR3 is 14 amino acids long. Trimming left V 6 bases short and J 10 bases short, with 16 bases between. CDR1 MNHEY and CDR2 SVGAGI come from the germline V gene. CDR3 loop: CASSPPGGGSPLHF. Written as DNA, the CDR3 is TGTGCCAGCAGCCCGCCTGGTGGGGGCTCACCCCTCCACTTT.

This clonotype was observed a single time. The CDR3 sequence: CASSLATNNEQFF. The CDR3 coding sequence is TGTGCCAGCAGTCTAGCGACCAACAATGAGCAGTTCTTC. The gene calls are TRBV28 and TRBJ2-1; TRBD2 is a possible D gene (6 bases). CDR3 length: 13 residues. The germline gives CDR1 MDHEN, CDR2 SYDVKM. V was pared by 5 bases and J by 5 bases, with 10 bases between. The full variable domain, with the rest looked up from reference TRBV28 and TRBJ2-1, is DVKVTQSSRYLVKRTGEKVFLECVQDMDHENMFWYRQDPGLGLRLIYFSYDVKMKEKGDIPEGYSVSREKKERFSLILESASTNQTSMYLCASSLATNNEQFFGPGTRLTVL.

This clonotype has ten or more counts. The chain combines TRBV7-9 with TRBJ2-3; no clear D. Looked up from germline, CDR1 is SEHNR and CDR2 is FQNEAQ (reference sequence). CDR3 length: 13 amino acids. V was trimmed by 0 bases and J by 6 bases, leaving 7 bases between them. The CDR3 sequence: CASSLAGKDTQYF. The CDR3 DNA reads TGTGCCAGCAGCTTAGCGGGGAAGGATACGCAGTATTTT.

This clonotype was found a few times. This rearrangement joins TRBV11-3 to TRBJ2-3; D is undetermined. Trimming cost V 4 bases and J 4 bases, with 9 bases left between them. The CDR3 runs to 13 residues. Germline V gene data show CDR1 as SGHNT and CDR2 as YENEEA. The CDR3 sequence is CASSSHTPDTQYF. CDR3 in DNA: TGTGCCAGCAGCTCCCATACACCAGATACGCAGTATTTT.

This clonotype was seen many times. The CDR3 DNA is TGTGCCAGCAGTTACTCGTTTATGGCGGGTAATGAGCAGTTCTTC. Protein product: CASSYSFMAGNEQFF. The gene calls are TRBV6-5 and TRBJ2-1, with D maybe TRBD2 (5 bases). Germline-derived CDR1 and CDR2 are MNHEY and SVGAGI. The CDR3 sequence is 15 residues long. V lost 0 bases and J 7 bases, leaving 13 bases between the germline ends.

This clonotype was found many times. The V and J genes are TRBV7-9 and TRBJ2-7; D may be TRBD2 (6 bases). The V gene's germline CDR1 is SEHNR and CDR2 FQNEAQ (reference sequence). The V and J ends lost 4 bases and 5 bases respectively, with 24 bases between them. This CDR3 has 17 residues. The CDR3 sequence: CASSSRSGLTVVDEQYF. In DNA, the CDR3 is TGTGCCAGCAGCTCGCGATCGGGACTGACAGTTGTGGACGAGCAGTACTTC.

At least ten counts were recorded for this clonotype. The chain is built from TRBV28 and TRBJ1-5; 10 positions match TRBD1. This CDR3 has 15 residues. V dropped 6 bases and J dropped 0; count of bases not matched to a gene: 2. Germline CDR1 MDHEN, CDR2 SYDVKM. The CDR3: CASSDRGLSNQPQHF. DNA of the CDR3: TGTGCCAGCAGCGACAGGGGGCTTAGCAATCAGCCCCAGCATTTT.

V gene TRBV7-2 combines with J gene TRBJ2-3; no definite D call. Trimming stripped 4 bases from V and 2 bases from J, with 13 bases between. This CDR3 has 15 amino acids. Germline V CDR1 and CDR2: SGHTA, FQGNSA. DNA for the CDR3: TGTGCCAGCAGCTCCCGACTTTTCCACACAGATACGCAGTATTTT. This gives the protein CASSSRLFHTDTQYF.

This clonotype was found many times. This chain uses TRBV29-1 with TRBJ2-1, with 10 bases matching TRBD2. In germline, CDR1 is SQVTM, CDR2 ANQGSEA. The CDR3 contains 12 residues. The ends lost 5 bases at V and 12 bases at J; junction bases unmatched: 7. The CDR3 bases are TGCAGCGTTTTGCCTAGCGGGAGTACGCAGTTCTTC. This gives the protein CSVLPSGSTQFF.

This clonotype showed up many times. The CDR3 region has the DNA TGTGCCAGCAGTTACGGAGAAGCGGGTGCCTACGAGCAGTACTTC. Its protein is CASSYGEAGAYEQYF. The V gene is TRBV6-2 or TRBV6-3, the J gene TRBJ2-7; possibly TRBD2 for D (6 bases). Trimming removed 2 bases at V and 2 bases at J, with 13 bases between. CDR1 is MNHEY, CDR2 SVGEGT, per germline. The CDR3 is 15 residues long.

The J gene is TRBJ2-2, the V gene TRBV28; tentative D call: TRBD1 (5 bases). V gave up 7 bases and J gave up 6 bases, with 6 bases separating them. Germline CDR1 reads MDHEN; CDR2 reads SYDVKM. The CDR3 runs to 11 residues. The CDR3 DNA follows: TGTGCCAGCATAGGGGCCGGGGAGCTGTTTTTT. Its translation is CASIGAGELFF.

The chain employs TRBV28 and TRBJ2-1; D is undetermined. Germline V gives CDR1 MDHEN, CDR2 SYDVKM. The CDR3 has 15 amino acids. The V and J ends lost 10 bases and 4 bases respectively, with 20 bases between them. The CDR3 loop reads CATLRPQMNYNEQFF. The CDR3 DNA reads as TGTGCCACCCTCCGCCCGCAAATGAATTACAATGAGCAGTTCTTC.

V and J are TRBV19 and TRBJ1-3; 8 bases agree with TRBD1. The germline gives CDR1 LNHDA, CDR2 SQIVND (reference sequence). V gave up 10 bases and J gave up 0 bases; unmatched junction bases: 8. This CDR3 region has 15 residues. Here the CDR3 reads CATTTGEASGNTIYF. CDR3 bases: TGTGCCACCACGACAGGGGAAGCCTCTGGAAACACCATATATTTT.

This clonotype was seen a handful of times. The rearrangement links TRBV20-1 to TRBJ2-3; TRBD2 matches 11 bases. Germline V gives CDR1 DFQATT, CDR2 SNEGSKA (reference sequence). V trimming: 6 bases; J trimming: 0 bases; junction bases outside the gene matches: 5. The CDR3 runs to 15 residues. The CDR3 DNA reads as TGCAGTGCATTCGGGACTAGCGGAAGCACAGATACGCAGTATTTT. Its translation is CSAFGTSGSTDTQYF.

J is TRBJ1-1 and V is TRBV29-1; D is possibly TRBD1 (5 bases). Trimming pared 4 bases from V and 2 bases from J, leaving 17 bases between. Germline V CDR1 and CDR2: SQVTM, ANQGSEA. The CDR3 is made up of 15 amino acids. CDR3 sequence (DNA): TGCAGCGTTGGTAGCAGGGCGGGTTTTAACACTGAAGCTTTCTTT. It is translated as CSVGSRAGFNTEAFF.